The sequence of this TCR beta chain was determined in a study of OX40 agonist ivuxolimab in advanced cancers. Across the whole study: The study treated patients with ivuxolimab, an agonistic anti-OX40 (CD134) antibody. Partial responses, seen in three patients, involved one hepatocellular carcinoma and two cutaneous melanomas. Intravenous ivuxolimab was administered to patients every 2 weeks at 0.01 to 10 mg/kg.

On cycle 4 day 1 and cycle 7 day 1, as well as at baseline, blood was sampled. CDR1 SGHNT and CDR2 YYREEE come from the germline V gene (reference sequence). V was trimmed by 7 bases and J by 0 bases, leaving 11 bases between them. The CDR3 sequence is 14 residues long. TCRdb's copy holds only in-frame clones and misses some; the assay was immunoSEQ multiplex PCR. The sample comprises about 75,000 clones, 86% of which are singletons, and nearly 8% rests with the top ten. This sequence originates from an adult with an advanced solid tumor such as melanoma, head and neck, liver or kidney cancer. The chain recombines TRBV5-4 with TRBJ2-1; the D is unclear. The source was CD4+ or CD8+ T cells sorted from blood, collected in a trial of the OX40 agonist ivuxolimab. CDR3 DNA sequence: TGTGCCAGCTCGTCTCTCAGCTCCTACAATGAGCAGTTCTTC. Amino acid sequence: CASSSLSSYNEQFF.